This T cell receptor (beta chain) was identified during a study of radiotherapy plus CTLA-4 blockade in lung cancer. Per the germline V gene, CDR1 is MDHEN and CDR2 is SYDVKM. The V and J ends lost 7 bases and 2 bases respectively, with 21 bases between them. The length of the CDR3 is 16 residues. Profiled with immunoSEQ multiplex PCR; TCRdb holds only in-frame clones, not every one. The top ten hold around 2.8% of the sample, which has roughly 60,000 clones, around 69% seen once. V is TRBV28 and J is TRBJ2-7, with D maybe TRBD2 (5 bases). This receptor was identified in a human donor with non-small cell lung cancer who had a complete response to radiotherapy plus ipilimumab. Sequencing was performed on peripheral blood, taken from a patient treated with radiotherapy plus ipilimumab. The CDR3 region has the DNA TGTGCCAGCACCTCTAAACTAGGCGGTAGCACCTACGAGCAGTACTTC. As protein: CASTSKLGGSTYEQYF.